Listed here is a single T cell receptor (beta chain). This clone appeared a few times. Its antigen is still unknown. No clone much larger than this one lies a single base away; base qualities are absent. After less than 13 days of culture, CD4+ T cells were isolated with the EasySep CD4+ T cell isolation kit. Each participant got two doses of an mRNA SARS-CoV-2 vaccine, either BNT162b2 or mRNA-1273. The absence of prior SARS-CoV-2 infection in healthy vaccine recipients was confirmed by negative nucleocapsid antibodies before and after vaccination. Half of the culture medium was replaced with fresh IL-2-containing medium on days 3 and 7. Unless otherwise noted, each peptide stimulation condition was cultured in triplicate wells. PBMC were separated from whole blood using Ficoll-Paque Plus gradient centrifugation and were then either cryopreserved at -140C or used fresh. The QIAamp micro DNA kit was used to extract genomic DNA from the cultured CD4+ T cells.

The sample is drawn from a study of vaccination effects on CD4 cells after COVID-19 (dated by TCRdb to between 2021 and 2024). For context, the study as a whole: In the ViraFEST assay, PBMC were stimulated with viral peptide pools, and TCR sequencing was then used to find antigen-specific CD4+ T cell clonotypes based on their expansion. Each well held roughly 2.2 million PBMC cultured in IMDM containing approximately 5% human AB serum, around 9.3 IU/ml IL-2 and gentamicin, along with 10 ug/ml peptides. Post-vaccine samples across the study were collected a median of 72 days after the second dose, with a range of 14 to 241. The Oncomine TCR Beta short-read assay on an Illumina iSeq 100 was used to sequence cultures from other donors in the study. Altogether, over 9 COVID-19 convalescent patients and several SARS-CoV-2-naive healthy vaccine recipients made up the full study. SARS-CoV-2 spike-specific CD4+ TCR repertoires were compared before and after mRNA vaccination in COVID-19 convalescent patients and in infection-naive vaccine recipients.

Counted from cysteine to phenylalanine, this CDR3 has 12 amino acids. Only the CDR3 DNA stays, 36 bases, in frame from base 1. V is clipped by 9 bases and J by 4 bases, and the sequence between their germline boundaries is 10 bases long. The germline V gene (reference sequence) yields MNHNY for CDR1 and SVGAGI for CDR2. Libraries were prepared through the immunoSEQ multiplex PCR assay. DNA from the cultured, isolated CD4+ T cells was subjected to TCR beta CDR3 sequencing. From the authors' description of their analysis: Non-productive TCR sequences were discarded, and reads were trimmed to the CDR3 region, with only CDR3s of 7 or more amino acids retained. Antigen-specific clonotypes were identified with the MANAFEST web app by comparing expansion in peptide wells against reference cultures. Positive clones required FDR<0.05 expansion versus reference and all other wells, odds ratio above 5, and frequency above 0.1% in two replicate wells. Clonotypes significantly expanded in SARS-CoV-2 spike wells and in at least one common cold coronavirus spike condition were defined as cross-reactive. CDR3 similarity was assessed by Levenshtein distance with the stringdist R package, and unrooted trees were built with ape in R 3.6.1. Not all clones reach the TCRdb copy of this immuneACCESS table, which keeps in-frame sequences only. Checked studies attribute under half of the gap to unresolved V genes and leave the rest unexplained. Clonal size and the V and J genes are those of that table, whereas D and trimming came from the DNA. The sample table shows approximately 38,000 clones, and approximately 70% are seen once. The biggest ten clones account for 6% to 8.5% of the sample.

What the research found in general, with its limitations: Clones induced by infection and clones induced by vaccination both contracted markedly at late timepoints after vaccination, which fits with T cell responses waning over time. Among healthy vaccine recipients, nearly all vaccine-induced clones were SARS-CoV-2 mono-reactive, and only 1 of 255 was cross-reactive with common cold coronaviruses. The study was limited by a small number of convalescent patients, and early post-infection timepoints were lacking.

The chain is made from TRBV6-6 and TRBJ1-5, with the identity of the D gene unclear. The TCR was taken from a human donor who received a COVID-19 vaccine. The source material was CD4+ T cells from PBMCs cultured without peptide, sampled after COVID-19 vaccination. This receptor has the CDR3 CASQENNQPQHF. The DNA is as follows: TGTGCCAGTCAGGAGAATAATCAGCCCCAGCATTTT.